This TCR beta chain was found in a study of blood T cell repertoires in COVID-19. Study information: Acute-phase and convalescent COVID-19 samples originated in the United States, Italy and Spain.

Study members were between about 18 and 95 years old and lived in some 22 US regions. Membership in each cohort depended on participant-reported clinical history. In the original workflow: By means of reference gene primer amplification, nucleated cell counts were estimated. The data were produced by immunoSEQ multiplex PCR, yet TCRdb's version contains in-frame clones alone and is incomplete. For V, J and clone size, that table is used; D and trimming come from the DNA. The sample lists 300,000 to 500,000 clones, 88% occurring once. The clonotype originates from a woman aged 40 to 55 with acute COVID-19. The sample was PBMCs or T cells enriched from blood (not recorded which).

This CDR3 is CASSPPRASSGANVLTF. The CDR3 nucleotides read TGTGCCAGCTCACCACCGAGAGCCTCCTCTGGGGCCAACGTCCTGACTTTC. This sequence joins TRBV18 and TRBJ2-6; D is uncertain. This CDR3 spans 17 amino acids. V lost 0 bases and J lost 0, with 9 bases in between. Per germline, CDR1 KGHSH and CDR2 LQKENI.